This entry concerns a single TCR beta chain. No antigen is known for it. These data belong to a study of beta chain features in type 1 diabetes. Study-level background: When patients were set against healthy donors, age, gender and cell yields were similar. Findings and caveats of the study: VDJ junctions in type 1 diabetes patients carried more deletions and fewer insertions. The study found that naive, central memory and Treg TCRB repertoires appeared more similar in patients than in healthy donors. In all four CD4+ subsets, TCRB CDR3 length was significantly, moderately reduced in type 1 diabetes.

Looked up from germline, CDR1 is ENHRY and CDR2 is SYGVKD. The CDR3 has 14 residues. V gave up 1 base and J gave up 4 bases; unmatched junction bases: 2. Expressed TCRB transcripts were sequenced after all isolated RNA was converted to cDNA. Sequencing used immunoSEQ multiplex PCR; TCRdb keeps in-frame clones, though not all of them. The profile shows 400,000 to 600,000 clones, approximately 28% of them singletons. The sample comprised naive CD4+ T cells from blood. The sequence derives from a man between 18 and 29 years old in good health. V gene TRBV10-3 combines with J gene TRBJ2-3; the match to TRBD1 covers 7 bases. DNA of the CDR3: TGTGCCATCAGTGAGTTGCAGGGGGCAGATACGCAGTATTTT. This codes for CAISELQGADTQYF.